This T cell receptor (beta chain) was sequenced during a study of early T cells in non-severe SARS-CoV-2 infection. Study background: Alpha and beta chains were unpaired, from unsorted whole-blood bulk RNA.

Study findings and constraints: Anti-spike CD8 responses were favored in VDJdb matching, and private and CD4 specificities were missed.

The protocol attached unique molecular identifiers to individual cDNA molecules. TCRdb used MiXCR to reprocess the 5' RACE reads, holding one entry per CDR3 protein. Altogether 85,000 to 100,000 distinct CDR3 sequences are present, around 17% being singletons, with the ten largest covering 5% to 5.5%. CDR3 size: 14 residues. V dropped 3 bases and J dropped 4; count of bases not matched to a gene: 6. Germline V gives CDR1 MDHEN, CDR2 SYDVKM. Only a few counts were recorded for this clonotype. As yet, its antigen is unknown. The specimen was whole blood, collected at baseline. The chain is built from TRBV28 and TRBJ2-7; TRBD2 matches at 7 bases. The receptor's source is an adult who was a healthcare worker with PCR-confirmed SARS-CoV-2 infection or an uninfected control (not recorded which). This CDR3 is CASSLGGRPYEQYF. The CDR3, as DNA: TGTGCCAGCAGTTTGGGCGGGAGACCATACGAGCAGTACTTC.